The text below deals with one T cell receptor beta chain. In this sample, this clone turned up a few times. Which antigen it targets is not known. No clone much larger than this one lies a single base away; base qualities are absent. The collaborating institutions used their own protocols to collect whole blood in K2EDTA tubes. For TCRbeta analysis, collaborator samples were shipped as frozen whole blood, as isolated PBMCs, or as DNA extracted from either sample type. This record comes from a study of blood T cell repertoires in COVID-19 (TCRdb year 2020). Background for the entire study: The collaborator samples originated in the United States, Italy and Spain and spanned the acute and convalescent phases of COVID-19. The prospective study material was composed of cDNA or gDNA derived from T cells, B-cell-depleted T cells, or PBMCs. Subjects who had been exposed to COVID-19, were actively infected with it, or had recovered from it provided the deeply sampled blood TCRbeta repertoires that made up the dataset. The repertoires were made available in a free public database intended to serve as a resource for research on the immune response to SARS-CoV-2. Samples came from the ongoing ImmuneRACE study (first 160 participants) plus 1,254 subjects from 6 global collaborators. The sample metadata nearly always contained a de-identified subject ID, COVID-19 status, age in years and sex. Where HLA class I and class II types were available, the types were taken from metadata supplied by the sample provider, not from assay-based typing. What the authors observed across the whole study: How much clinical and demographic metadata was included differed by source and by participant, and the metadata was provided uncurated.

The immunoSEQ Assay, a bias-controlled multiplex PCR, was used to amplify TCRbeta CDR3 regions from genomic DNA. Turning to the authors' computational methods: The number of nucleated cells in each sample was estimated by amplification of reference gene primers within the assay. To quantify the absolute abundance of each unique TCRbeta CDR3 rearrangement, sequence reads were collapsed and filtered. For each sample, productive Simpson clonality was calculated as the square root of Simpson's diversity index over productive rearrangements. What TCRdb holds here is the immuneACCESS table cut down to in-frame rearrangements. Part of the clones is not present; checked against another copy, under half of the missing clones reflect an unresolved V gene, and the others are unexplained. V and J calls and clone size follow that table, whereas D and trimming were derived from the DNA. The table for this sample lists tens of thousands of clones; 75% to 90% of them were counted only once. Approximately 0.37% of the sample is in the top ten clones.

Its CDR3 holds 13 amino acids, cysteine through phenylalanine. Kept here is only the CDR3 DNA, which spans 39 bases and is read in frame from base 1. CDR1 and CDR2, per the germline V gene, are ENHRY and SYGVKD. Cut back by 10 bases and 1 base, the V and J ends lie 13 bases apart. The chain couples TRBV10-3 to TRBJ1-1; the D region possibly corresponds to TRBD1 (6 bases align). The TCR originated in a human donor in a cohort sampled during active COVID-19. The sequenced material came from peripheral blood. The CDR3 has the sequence CATHPGQNTEAFF. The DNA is TGTGCCACACATCCGGGACAGAACACTGAAGCTTTCTTT.